The sequence of this T cell receptor (beta chain) was determined in a study of OX40 agonist ivuxolimab in advanced cancers. This CDR3 is 19 amino acids long. With V trimmed by 3 bases and J by 0 bases, 9 bases remained unmatched. Germline values: CDR1 KGHSH, CDR2 LQKENI. In this sample, this clone turned up once. Profiled with immunoSEQ multiplex PCR; TCRdb holds only in-frame clones, not every one. This sample has some 66,000 clones, with about four fifths found just once. Sequences were derived from CD4+ or CD8+ T cells sorted from blood, sampled in a trial of the OX40 agonist ivuxolimab. The receptor comes from an adult with an advanced solid tumor such as melanoma, head and neck, liver or kidney cancer. V and J are TRBV18 and TRBJ2-1; 12 positions match TRBD2. The CDR3 here is CASSPSGLAGASSYNEQFF. In DNA form, the CDR3 reads TGTGCCAGCTCACCCTCGGGACTAGCGGGCGCGAGCTCCTACAATGAGCAGTTCTTC.